The T cell receptor beta chain under discussion was sequenced for a study of blood T cell repertoires in COVID-19. Profiling relied on immunoSEQ multiplex PCR, and the TCRdb table lists in-frame clones only, not all of them. In the table there are some 240,000 clones, about 90% of which are singletons. This clonotype was sampled from a woman between 40 and 50 years old with acute COVID-19. The material sequenced was PBMCs or T cells enriched from blood (not recorded which).

CDR3 sequence: CASSWTGDRQPQHF. The CDR3 DNA reads TGTGCCAGCAGCTGGACAGGGGACAGACAGCCCCAGCATTTT. The gene calls are TRBV7-8 and TRBJ1-5, with 9 bases matching TRBD1. J was trimmed by 7 bases and V by 4 bases; bases with no gene match: 5. CDR1 and CDR2 from the germline V gene are SGHVS and FQNEAQ. CDR3 length equals 14 residues.